One sample yielded the 14 T cell receptor beta chains listed below, sequenced in a study of blood T cell repertoires in COVID-19. The repertoire was sequenced with immunoSEQ multiplex PCR; TCRdb's copy has only in-frame clones and lacks some. The repertoire consists of about 130,000 clones, with about four fifths occurring once and the leading ten covering around 2.7%. Material: peripheral blood. The receptors derive from a woman over 75 with acute or convalescent COVID-19.

This chain links TRBV5-1 with TRBJ1-2, with 7 bases matching TRBD1. Germline V CDR1 and CDR2: SGHRS, YFSETQ. The J segment lost 3 bases and the V segment lost 0 bases, leaving 5 bases of the junction unmatched. The CDR3 covers 15 residues. CDR3 region: CASSLAGTEYYGYTF. CDR3 bases: TGCGCCAGCAGCTTGGCCGGGACAGAGTACTATGGCTACACCTTC.

This clone has just a few counts. The chain links TRBV6-1 to TRBJ1-1; no clear D. The germline V and J ends were trimmed by 4 bases and 0 bases, with 15 bases remaining between them. The germline gives CDR1 MNHNS, CDR2 SASEGT. The CDR3 has 16 amino acids. CDR3 sequence: CASSAPLRVVNTEAFF. CDR3 coding DNA: TGTGCCAGCAGTGCTCCTCTCCGGGTGGTGAACACTGAAGCTTTCTTT.

The chain couples TRBV2 to TRBJ2-2; 8 nucleotides line up with TRBD2. The V segment lost 7 bases and the J segment 3 bases; nucleotides outside the gene matches: 7. CDR1 and CDR2 from the germline V gene are SNHLY and FYNNEI. CDR3 size: 15 residues. The CDR3 sequence is CASNFFGGDTGELFF. CDR3 coding DNA: TGTGCCAGCAATTTTTTCGGGGGGGACACCGGGGAGCTGTTTTTT.

V gene TRBV23-1 combines with J gene TRBJ1-1; maybe TRBD1 (5 bases). TRBV23-1 is assigned to the ORF class and has an uncertain function. The CDR3 is 15 amino acids. Trimming shortened V by 4 bases and J by 5 bases, and 17 bases separated the two germline ends. The CDR3 spells CASSRRDSGRTEAFF. For the CDR3, the DNA is TGCGCCAGCAGTCGACGGGACTCCGGTAGGACTGAAGCTTTCTTT.

The J gene is TRBJ1-2, the V gene TRBV10-3, with unresolved D. The V and J ends lost 4 bases and 4 bases respectively, with 7 bases between them. Germline CDR1 and CDR2: ENHRY and SYGVKD. The CDR3 has 12 amino acids. The CDR3 sequence is CAISVASYGYTF. CDR3 DNA sequence: TGTGCCATCAGTGTCGCCAGCTATGGCTACACCTTC.

The J gene is TRBJ2-4, the V gene TRBV5-6, with TRBD2 as a possible D gene (6 bases). CDR3 size: 19 residues. The germline V gene encodes CDR1 SGHDT and CDR2 YYEEEE. V was clipped by 4 bases and J by 0 bases, with 23 bases between them. CDR3 amino acids: CASSPFLELSGGAKNIQYF. In DNA form, the CDR3 reads TGTGCCAGCAGCCCCTTTCTAGAGTTGTCCGGGGGAGCCAAAAACATTCAGTACTTC.

J is TRBJ1-1 and V is TRBV5-4, with a tentative D call TRBD1 (5 bases). The length of the CDR3 is 15 residues. Germline CDR1 reads SGHNT; CDR2 reads YYREEE (reference sequence). The ends were cut back, 0 bases at V and 1 base at J, with 10 bases in the middle. The CDR3 bases are TGTGCCAGCAGCTTGGTCGGGGGATGGAACACTGAAGCTTTCTTT. Its protein is CASSLVGGWNTEAFF. Full variable domain (missing parts from reference TRBV5-4 and TRBJ1-1): ETGVTQSPTHLIKTRGQQVTLRCSSQSGHNTVSWYQQALGQGPQFIFQYYREEENGRGNFPPRFSGLQFPNYSSELNVNALELDDSALYLCASSLVGGWNTEAFFGQGTRLTVV.

The chain joins TRBV3-1 (or the pseudogene TRBV3-2) to TRBJ2-7; D possibly corresponds to TRBD2 (6 bases). Looked up from germline, CDR1 is LGHDT and CDR2 is YNNKEL (reference sequence). CDR3 length: 14 amino acids. With 5 bases removed from V and 1 base from J, the gap between germline ends came to 12 bases. The CDR3 loop is CASSIGGRSYEQYF. CDR3 in DNA: TGTGCCAGCAGCATCGGGGGACGGTCCTACGAGCAGTACTTC.

V and J are TRBV4-1 and TRBJ1-6, with no clear D. CDR1 is MGHRA and CDR2 is YSYEKL in the germline V gene. The CDR3 consists of 15 residues. V lost 0 bases, J lost 14 bases, and 17 bases lay in between. The CDR3 reads CASSQEGGTYRALHF. The CDR3 nucleotides read TGCGCCAGCAGCCAAGAAGGAGGAACTTATCGGGCCCTCCACTTT.

The CDR3, as DNA: TGTGCCAGCAGCCAAGGCCTACGACAGCAGTACAATGAGCAGTTCTTC. As protein: CASSQGLRQQYNEQFF. The chain carries TRBV4-2 and TRBJ2-1; D might be TRBD1 (5 bases). The CDR3 extends over 16 amino acids. The germline V gene encodes CDR1 LGHNA and CDR2 YNFKEQ. V lost 1 base and J lost 4, with 14 bases in between.

The J gene is TRBJ2-1, the V gene TRBV5-4; no firm D call. Trimming removed 2 bases from V and 6 bases from J, with 15 bases in between. Germline V lookup: CDR1 SGHNT, CDR2 YYREEE (reference sequence). The length of the CDR3 is 15 residues. The CDR3 loop reads CASSLSLQDFNEQFF. CDR3 coding DNA: TGTGCCAGCAGCTTAAGTCTCCAGGATTTCAATGAGCAGTTCTTC.

This sequence joins TRBV12-3 or TRBV12-4 and TRBJ2-7; D is perhaps TRBD1 (5 bases). Trimming left V 3 bases short and J 6 bases short, with 12 bases between. The CDR3 extends over 13 amino acids. The CDR3 nucleotides are TGTGCCAGCAGTTTCCAGGGATCCGGCGAGCAGTACTTC. As protein: CASSFQGSGEQYF.

The chain uses TRBV11-3 and TRBJ1-6; TRBD1 matches 7 bases. The CDR3 loop spans 15 amino acids. Germline CDR1 and CDR2: SGHNT and YENEEA. After removal of 4 bases from V and 7 bases from J, the junction contained 7 bases not matched to a gene. The CDR3 DNA follows: TGTGCCAGCAGCTCCAGGGACAGTACCAATTCACCCCTCCACTTT. It specifies CASSSRDSTNSPLHF.

This clone has a handful of counts. The chain links TRBV25-1 to TRBJ1-2, with TRBD1 matching 8 bases. V trimming: 3 bases; J trimming: 2 bases; junction bases outside the gene matches: 11. The CDR3 sequence is 17 residues long. Looked up from germline, CDR1 is MGHDK and CDR2 is SYGVNS. As DNA, the CDR3 is TGTGCCAGCAGTGACGCGTGGGGGACAGGTACGAACTATGGCTACACCTTC. It yields the protein CASSDAWGTGTNYGYTF.